These 26 T cell receptor beta chains originate from one sample sequenced in a study of shared clonotypes between healthy human individuals. Assay used: immunoSEQ multiplex PCR; TCRdb lists only in-frame clones, some missing. The sample includes over 2 million clones, just under 95% of them seen just once. CD45RO-negative, CCR7-selected cells formed the naive CD8 fraction, which excluded terminally differentiated effector memory CD45RA+ cells. The sample taken for sequencing was naive CD8+ T cells sorted from blood. Receptors were obtained from a man aged 18 to 35 in good health.

The chain links TRBV2 to TRBJ1-1, with TRBD1 matching over 9 bases. Looked up from germline, CDR1 is SNHLY and CDR2 is FYNNEI. The CDR3 is made up of 16 amino acids. V dropped 0 bases and J dropped 3; count of bases not matched to a gene: 5. As DNA, the CDR3 is TGTGCCAGCAGTGAAGCCCGGACAGGGGAGGACACTGAAGCTTTCTTT. This encodes CASSEARTGEDTEAFF.

V gene TRBV11-2 combines with J gene TRBJ2-7; D is possibly TRBD2 (6 bases). The CDR3 loop spans 13 amino acids. V lost 5 bases, J lost 0 bases, and 8 bases lay in between. Germline V gene sequence: CDR1 SGHAT, CDR2 FQNNGV. The CDR3 reads CASSHGSSYEQYF. CDR3 nucleotide sequence: TGTGCCAGCAGCCACGGGAGCTCCTACGAGCAGTACTTC. Variable domain in full (rest from reference TRBV11-2 and TRBJ2-7): EAGVAQSPRYKIIEKRQSVAFWCNPISGHATLYWYQQILGQGPKLLIQFQNNGVVDDSQLPKDRFSAERLKGVDSTLKIQPAKLEDSAVYLCASSHGSSYEQYFGPGTRLTVT.

The CDR3 region has the DNA TGTGCCAGCAGTTTCAGCGGGGGCCAGACCTACGAGCAGTACTTC. Encoded protein: CASSFSGGQTYEQYF. The chain couples TRBV27 to TRBJ2-7; 8 bases fit TRBD2. V lost 3 bases and J lost 2; bases outside the gene matches: 6. In germline, CDR1 is MNHEY, CDR2 SMNVEV (reference sequence). The CDR3 is made up of 15 amino acids.

In this sample, this clone turned up once. J is TRBJ1-5 and V is TRBV28; the D is unclear. Germline loops: CDR1 MDHEN, CDR2 SYDVKM. V was pared by 1 base and J by 5 bases, with 12 bases between. This CDR3 is built from 15 residues. The CDR3 sequence: CASSLFFREDQPQHF. The CDR3 DNA reads as TGTGCCAGCAGTTTATTCTTCCGGGAGGATCAGCCCCAGCATTTT. Full variable domain (missing parts from reference TRBV28 and TRBJ1-5): DVKVTQSSRYLVKRTGEKVFLECVQDMDHENMFWYRQDPGLGLRLIYFSYDVKMKEKGDIPEGYSVSREKKERFSLILESASTNQTSMYLCASSLFFREDQPQHFGDGTRLSIL.

Of note for this clone: The sample holds other DNA sequences that translate to the same CDR3. V and J are TRBV9 and TRBJ2-5, with 7 bases aligning to TRBD1. Germline CDR1 SGDLS, CDR2 YYNGEE. V shed 3 bases, J shed 2 bases, and the junction held 1 base outside the gene matches. The CDR3 sequence is 13 residues long. CDR3 in DNA: TGTGCCAGCAGCGCAGGGGGACAAGAGACCCAGTACTTC. It encodes CASSAGGQETQYF. Variable domain in full (rest from reference TRBV9 and TRBJ2-5): DSGVTQTPKHLITATGQRVTLRCSPRSGDLSVYWYQQSLDQGLQFLIQYYNGEERAKGNILERFSAQQFPDLHSELNLSSLELGDSALYFCASSAGGQETQYFGPGTRLLVL.

The chain is built from TRBV19 and TRBJ1-5; D may be TRBD1 (5 bases). The CDR3 runs to 14 residues. The germline CDR1 and CDR2 sequences are LNHDA and SQIVND (reference sequence). Trimming took 3 bases from V and 9 from J, leaving 15 bases between them. The CDR3 nucleotides read TGTGCCAGTAGTATCCCAATCAGCGGGGGGCCCCAGCATTTT. It is translated as CASSIPISGGPQHF.

The chain employs TRBV14 and TRBJ2-6; D gene ambiguous. Trimming took off 11 bases at V and 0 bases at J, with 14 bases between the two ends. Looked up from germline, CDR1 is SGHDN and CDR2 is FVKESK. The CDR3 consists of 15 residues. CDR3 in amino acids: CASTRSGSGANVLTF. The CDR3 coding sequence is TGTGCCTCGACTCGGTCTGGCTCTGGGGCCAACGTCCTGACTTTC.

A single count supports this clone. The chain has TRBV7-8 and TRBJ1-3, with D uncertain. Per the germline V gene, CDR1 is SGHVS and CDR2 is FQNEAQ. V lost 3 bases and J lost 4, with 16 bases in between. This CDR3 spans 16 amino acids. CDR3 residues: CASSFSSSPSGNTIYF. The DNA for the CDR3 is TGTGCCAGCAGCTTTTCTAGTAGTCCCTCCGGAAACACCATATATTTT.

The chain employs TRBV28 and TRBJ2-1; 7 nucleotides align to TRBD1. V gave up 5 bases and J gave up 8 bases; unmatched junction bases: 6. The CDR3 has 13 residues. From germline, CDR1 is MDHEN and CDR2 SYDVKM. The CDR3 region has the DNA TGTGCCAGCAGTCGACAGGGAATCGATGAGCAGTTCTTC. Amino acid sequence: CASSRQGIDEQFF.

The chain combines TRBV14 with TRBJ2-5; no reliable D call. Trimming removed 1 base from V and 2 bases from J, with 8 bases in between. Germline CDR1 and CDR2: SGHDN and FVKESK. This CDR3 is built from 14 residues. CDR3 nucleotides: TGTGCCAGCAGCCAAGTTTGGGGACAAGAGACCCAGTACTTC. Its protein product is CASSQVWGQETQYF.

The chain links TRBV5-6 to TRBJ2-6; D gene ambiguous. Germline V gene data show CDR1 as SGHDT and CDR2 as YYEEEE. This CDR3 is built from 15 residues. Trimming cost V 4 bases and J 4 bases, with 12 bases left between them. In DNA form, the CDR3 reads TGTGCCAGCAGCCCGACGGATGGAGGGGCCAACGTCCTGACTTTC. Translation gives CASSPTDGGANVLTF.

The chain carries TRBV30 and TRBJ1-6; 7 bases are a match to TRBD1. Trimming took 2 bases from V and 5 from J; bases not matched to a gene: 3. From germline, CDR1 is GTSNPN and CDR2 SVGIG (reference sequence). The CDR3 consists of 14 residues. CDR3 sequence reads: CAWSTGTDNSPLHF. CDR3 nucleotide sequence: TGTGCCTGGAGTACCGGGACAGATAATTCACCCCTCCACTTT.

As regards this clone: The identical CDR3 is also encoded by other nucleotide sequences in the sample. This chain uses TRBV5-6 with TRBJ2-7; the D is unclear. This CDR3 comprises 13 residues. Germline loops: CDR1 SGHDT, CDR2 YYEEEE. Between the trimmed V and J ends, which lost 0 bases and 3 bases, there was a span of 7 bases. CDR3 loop: CASSLGQVYEQYF. CDR3 sequence (DNA): TGTGCCAGCAGCTTGGGACAAGTCTACGAGCAGTACTTC. The whole variable domain, filled in from reference TRBV5-6 and TRBJ2-7, reads DAGVTQSPTHLIKTRGQQVTLRCSPKSGHDTVSWYQQALGQGPQFIFQYYEEEERQRGNFPDRFSGHQFPNYSSELNVNALLLGDSALYLCASSLGQVYEQYFGPGTRLTVT.

With respect to this clone: Germline is not matched at one junction end, which may reflect a read error. The V gene is TRBV4-3, the J gene TRBJ1-6; 7 positions agree with TRBD1. The CDR3 runs 14 residues. Germline-derived CDR1 and CDR2 are LGHNA and YSLEER. CDR3 protein: CVSSQAPTGSPLHF. CDR3 in DNA: TGCGTCAGCAGCCAAGCCCCGACAGGGTCACCCCTCCACTTT.

The chain joins TRBV19 to TRBJ2-5; D is possibly TRBD2 (5 bases). The germline gives CDR1 LNHDA, CDR2 SQIVND (reference sequence). This CDR3 comprises 16 residues. With 1 base removed from V and 5 bases from J, the gap between germline ends came to 17 bases. The CDR3 here is CASSIVPGLVSETQYF. In DNA form, the CDR3 reads TGTGCCAGTAGTATAGTTCCGGGATTGGTTTCGGAGACCCAGTACTTC.

Points on this clone: Distinct nucleotide sequences in the sample also encode this CDR3. The V gene is TRBV2, the J gene TRBJ2-5; D is possibly TRBD1 (5 bases). The germline V and J ends were trimmed by 5 bases and 1 base, with 8 bases remaining between them. Germline V gene sequence: CDR1 SNHLY, CDR2 FYNNEI. CDR3 length: 13 residues. In DNA form, the CDR3 reads TGTGCCAGCAGTCCCGACAGCCAAGAGACCCAGTACTTC. Its protein product is CASSPDSQETQYF.

The chain recombines TRBV6-5 with TRBJ2-1; 8 nucleotides agree with TRBD2. Losses at the gene ends were 0 bases for V and 5 bases for J; bases not matched to a gene: 6. This CDR3 comprises 16 residues. CDR1 is MNHEY, CDR2 SVGAGI, per germline. The CDR3 sequence: CASSYSSGRANNEQFF. The CDR3 nucleotides read TGTGCCAGCAGTTACTCGTCCGGGAGGGCCAACAATGAGCAGTTCTTC.

This clone has a single count. This rearrangement joins TRBV9 to TRBJ1-4, with D maybe TRBD1 (6 bases). The CDR3 has 15 residues. The ends were cut back, 0 bases at V and 5 bases at J, with 11 bases in the middle. The germline V gene has CDR1 SGDLS and CDR2 YYNGEE. CDR3 protein: CASSVAGASNEKLFF. The CDR3 nucleotides read TGTGCCAGCAGCGTAGCGGGGGCCTCAAATGAAAAACTGTTTTTT.

J is TRBJ2-5 and V is TRBV7-9; the D is unclear. The germline CDR1 and CDR2 sequences are SEHNR and FQNEAQ (reference sequence). The CDR3 has 14 residues. Trimming shortened V by 4 bases and J by 0 bases, and 9 bases separated the two germline ends. The chain's CDR3 is CASSSTNNQETQYF. CDR3 in DNA: TGTGCCAGCAGCTCGACAAACAACCAAGAGACCCAGTACTTC.

Remarks on this clone: The same CDR3 can be traced to other DNA sequences in this sample. The chain employs TRBV6-5 and TRBJ2-1, with 7 bases matching TRBD2. This CDR3 region has 15 residues. Per the germline V gene, CDR1 is MNHEY and CDR2 is SVGAGI. V lost 2 bases to trimming and J lost 2 bases; unmatched junction nucleotides: 3. The CDR3 nucleotides are TGTGCCAGCAGTTACGGCGGGGGTACCTACAATGAGCAGTTCTTC. This encodes CASSYGGGTYNEQFF.

The chain joins TRBV27 to TRBJ2-1; 12 bases agree with TRBD2. V shed 5 bases, J shed 8 bases, and the junction held 4 bases outside the gene matches. There are 14 residues in the CDR3. Per the germline V gene, CDR1 is MNHEY and CDR2 is SMNVEV (reference sequence). CDR3 DNA: TGTGCCAGCAGTCCTAGCGGGGGGGTGGATGAGCAGTTCTTC. It specifies CASSPSGGVDEQFF.

To note about this clone: The sample has other DNA sequences that encode this CDR3 too. The rearrangement uses TRBV9 and TRBJ1-1, with 8 positions matching TRBD1. CDR3 length: 13 residues. J was trimmed by 5 bases and V by 3 bases; bases with no gene match: 3. Germline V gives CDR1 SGDLS, CDR2 YYNGEE. The CDR3 protein is CASSAGGRTEAFF. The CDR3 bases are TGTGCCAGCAGCGCAGGGGGCAGGACTGAAGCTTTCTTT.

Note on this clone: Other DNA variants within this sample encode the same CDR3. The CDR3 loop is CASSPSNTGELFF. The CDR3 bases are TGTGCCAGCAGTCCCTCGAACACCGGGGAGCTGTTTTTT. The V gene is TRBV28, the J gene TRBJ2-2, with no clear D. Trimming cost V 5 bases and J 0 bases, with 4 bases left between them. This CDR3 contains 13 residues. Germline V lookup: CDR1 MDHEN, CDR2 SYDVKM. Complete variable domain (other parts from reference TRBV28 and TRBJ2-2): DVKVTQSSRYLVKRTGEKVFLECVQDMDHENMFWYRQDPGLGLRLIYFSYDVKMKEKGDIPEGYSVSREKKERFSLILESASTNQTSMYLCASSPSNTGELFFGEGSRLTVL.

With respect to this clone: Because it lacks the conserved phenylalanine or tryptophan at the end, this CDR3 is likely a read error. V gene TRBV30 combines with J gene TRBJ1-2; D is uncertain. The CDR3 covers 16 residues. V gave up 5 bases and J gave up 6 bases, with 25 bases separating them. Germline CDR1 reads GTSNPN; CDR2 reads SVGIG (reference sequence). The CDR3 spells CAWSPLAAPYWDGYTL. DNA for the CDR3: TGTGCCTGGTCGCCCCTCGCCGCCCCCTACTGGGATGGCTACACCTTA.

This chain uses TRBV5-1 with TRBJ2-2; D is uncertain. There are 16 residues in the CDR3. Between the trimmed V and J ends, which lost 0 bases and 5 bases, there was a span of 14 bases. The germline gives CDR1 SGHRS, CDR2 YFSETQ. The CDR3 loop is CASSLERASLTGELFF. Written as DNA, the CDR3 is TGCGCCAGCAGCTTGGAAAGGGCTAGTCTGACCGGGGAGCTGTTTTTT.

The J gene is TRBJ2-7, the V gene TRBV5-6, with TRBD2 identical over 10 bases. V dropped 2 bases and J dropped 3; count of bases not matched to a gene: 2. The CDR3 sequence is 14 residues long. Germline lookup yields CDR1 SGHDT and CDR2 YYEEEE. The DNA for the CDR3 is TGTGCCAGCAGCTTTACTAGCGGGAACTACGAGCAGTACTTC. Its protein is CASSFTSGNYEQYF.